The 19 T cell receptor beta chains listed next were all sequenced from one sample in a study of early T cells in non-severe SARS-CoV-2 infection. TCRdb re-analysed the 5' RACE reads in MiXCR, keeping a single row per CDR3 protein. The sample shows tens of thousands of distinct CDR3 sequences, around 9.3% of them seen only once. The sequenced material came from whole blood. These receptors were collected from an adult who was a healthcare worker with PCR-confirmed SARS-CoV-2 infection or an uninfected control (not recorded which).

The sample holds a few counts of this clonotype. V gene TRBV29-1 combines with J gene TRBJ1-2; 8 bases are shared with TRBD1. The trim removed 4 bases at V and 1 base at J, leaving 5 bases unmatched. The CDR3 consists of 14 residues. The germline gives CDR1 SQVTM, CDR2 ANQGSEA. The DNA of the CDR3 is TGCAGCGTTGCCGACAGGGGAAATAACTATGGCTACACCTTC. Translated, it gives CSVADRGNNYGYTF.

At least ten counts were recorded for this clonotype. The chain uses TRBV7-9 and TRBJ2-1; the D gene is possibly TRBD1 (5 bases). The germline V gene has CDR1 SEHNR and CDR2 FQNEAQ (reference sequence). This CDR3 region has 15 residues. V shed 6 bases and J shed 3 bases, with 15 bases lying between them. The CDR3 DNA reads TGTGCCAGCAGGAAGGGGAAATTGGTCTACAATGAGCAGTTCTTC. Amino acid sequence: CASRKGKLVYNEQFF. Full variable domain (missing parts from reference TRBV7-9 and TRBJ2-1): DTGVSQNPRHKITKRGQNVTFRCDPISEHNRLYWYRQTLGQGPEFLTYFQNEAQLEKSRLLSDRFSAERPKGSFSTLEIQRTEQGDSAMYLCASRKGKLVYNEQFFGPGTRLTVL.

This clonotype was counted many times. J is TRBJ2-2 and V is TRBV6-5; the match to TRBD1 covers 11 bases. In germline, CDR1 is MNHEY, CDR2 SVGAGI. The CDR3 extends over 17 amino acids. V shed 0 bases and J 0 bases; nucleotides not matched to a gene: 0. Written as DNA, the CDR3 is TGTGCCAGCAGTTACTCGGGACAGGGGGCGAACACCGGGGAGCTGTTTTTT. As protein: CASSYSGQGANTGELFF.

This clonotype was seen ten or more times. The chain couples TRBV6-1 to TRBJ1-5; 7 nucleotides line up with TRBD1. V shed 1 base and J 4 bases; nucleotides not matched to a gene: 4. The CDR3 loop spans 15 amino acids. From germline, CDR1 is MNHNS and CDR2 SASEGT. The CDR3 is CASSEVGQPNQPQHF. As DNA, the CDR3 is TGTGCCAGCAGTGAAGTGGGACAGCCTAATCAGCCCCAGCATTTT.

As DNA, the CDR3 is TGTGCCAGCAGTTACCCGACCAGAGGGACTGAAGCTTTCTTT. It encodes CASSYPTRGTEAFF. The chain recombines TRBV6-2 or TRBV6-3 with TRBJ1-1, with D uncertain. Trimming stripped 2 bases from V and 5 bases from J, with 12 bases between. Germline V CDR1 and CDR2: MNHEY, SVGEGT. This CDR3 has 14 residues.

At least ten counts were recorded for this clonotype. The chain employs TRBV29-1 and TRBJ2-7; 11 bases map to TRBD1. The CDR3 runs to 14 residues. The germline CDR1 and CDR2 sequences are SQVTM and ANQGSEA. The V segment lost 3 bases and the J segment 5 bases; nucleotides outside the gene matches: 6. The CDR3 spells CSVDGTGGLDEQYF. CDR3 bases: TGCAGCGTTGACGGGACAGGGGGACTCGACGAGCAGTACTTC.

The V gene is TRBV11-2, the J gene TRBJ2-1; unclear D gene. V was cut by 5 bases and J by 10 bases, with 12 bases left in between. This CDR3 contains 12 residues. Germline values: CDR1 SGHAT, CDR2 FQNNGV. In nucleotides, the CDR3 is TGTGCCAGCAGCATGACTTCGCGGGAGCAGTTCTTC. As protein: CASSMTSREQFF.

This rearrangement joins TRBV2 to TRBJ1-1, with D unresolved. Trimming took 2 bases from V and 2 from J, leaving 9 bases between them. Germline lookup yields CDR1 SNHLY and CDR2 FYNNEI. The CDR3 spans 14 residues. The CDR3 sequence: CASSEQLPNTEAFF. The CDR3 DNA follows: TGTGCCAGCAGTGAACAGCTCCCCAACACTGAAGCTTTCTTT.

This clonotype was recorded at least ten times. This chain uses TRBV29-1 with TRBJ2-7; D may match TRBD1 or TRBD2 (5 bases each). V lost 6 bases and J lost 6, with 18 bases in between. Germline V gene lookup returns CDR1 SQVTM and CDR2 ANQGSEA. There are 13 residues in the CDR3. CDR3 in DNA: TGCAGCGTAAACGGGGACCTCCGGGGCGAGCAGTACTTC. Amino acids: CSVNGDLRGEQYF.

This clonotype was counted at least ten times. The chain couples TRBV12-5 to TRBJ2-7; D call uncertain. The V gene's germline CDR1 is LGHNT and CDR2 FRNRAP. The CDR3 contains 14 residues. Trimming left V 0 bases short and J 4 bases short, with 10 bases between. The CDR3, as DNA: TGTGCTAGTGGTTTGGTACCCCGGATTTACGAGCAGTACTTC. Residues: CASGLVPRIYEQYF.

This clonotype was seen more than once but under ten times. The CDR3, as DNA: TGCGCCAGCAGCCAAGGACAGGGCCAGGATGGCAATCAGCCCCAGCATTTT. It encodes CASSQGQGQDGNQPQHF. The V gene is TRBV4-1, the J gene TRBJ1-5, with 7 bases lining up with TRBD1. Germline trimming cut 1 base from V and 2 bases from J; bases unmatched to any gene: 8. Per the germline V gene, CDR1 is MGHRA and CDR2 is YSYEKL. The CDR3 is 17 amino acids.

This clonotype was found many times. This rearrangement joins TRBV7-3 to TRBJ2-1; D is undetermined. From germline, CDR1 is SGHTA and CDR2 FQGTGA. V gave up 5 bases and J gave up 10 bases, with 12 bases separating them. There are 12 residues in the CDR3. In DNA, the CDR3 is TGTGCCAGCAGCCTATTTGAGACGGAGCAGTTCTTC. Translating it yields CASSLFETEQFF.

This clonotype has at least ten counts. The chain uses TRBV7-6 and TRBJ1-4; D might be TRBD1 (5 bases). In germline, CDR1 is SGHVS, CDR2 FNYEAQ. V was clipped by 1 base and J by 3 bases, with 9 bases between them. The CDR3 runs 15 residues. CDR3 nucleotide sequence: TGTGCCAGCAGCTTAGTCGACAGTTCTAATGAAAAACTGTTTTTT. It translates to CASSLVDSSNEKLFF.

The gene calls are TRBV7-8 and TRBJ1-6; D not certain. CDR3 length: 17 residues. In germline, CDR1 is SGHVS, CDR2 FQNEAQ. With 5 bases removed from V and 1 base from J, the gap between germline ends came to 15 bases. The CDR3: CASSPDLLGSYNSPLHF. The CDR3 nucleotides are TGTGCCAGCAGCCCGGACCTTCTAGGGTCCTATAATTCACCCCTCCACTTT. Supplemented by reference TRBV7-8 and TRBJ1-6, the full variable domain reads GAGVSQSPRYKVAKRGQDVALRCDPISGHVSLFWYQQALGQGPEFLTYFQNEAQLDKSGLPSDRFFAERPEGSVSTLKIQRTQQEDSAVYLCASSPDLLGSYNSPLHFGNGTRLTVT.

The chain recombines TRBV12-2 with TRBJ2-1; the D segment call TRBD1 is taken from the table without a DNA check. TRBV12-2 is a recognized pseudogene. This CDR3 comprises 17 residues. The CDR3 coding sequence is TGTGCAAGTCGCCTATCCCTGGGCGGGGGGAGAGGGAATGAGCAGTTCTTC. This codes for CASRLSLGGGRGNEQFF.

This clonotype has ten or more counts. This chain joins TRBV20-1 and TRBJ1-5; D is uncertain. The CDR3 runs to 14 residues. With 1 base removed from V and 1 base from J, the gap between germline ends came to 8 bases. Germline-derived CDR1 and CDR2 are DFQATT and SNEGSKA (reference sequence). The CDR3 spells CSARGGVSNQPQHF. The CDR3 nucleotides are TGCAGTGCTAGAGGGGGAGTGAGCAATCAGCCCCAGCATTTT.

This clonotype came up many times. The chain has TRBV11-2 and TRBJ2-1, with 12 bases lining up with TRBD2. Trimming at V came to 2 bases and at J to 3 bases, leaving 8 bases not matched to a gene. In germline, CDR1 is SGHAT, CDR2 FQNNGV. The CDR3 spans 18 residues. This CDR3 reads CASSLLAGGPSVYNEQFF. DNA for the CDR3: TGTGCCAGCAGCTTACTAGCGGGAGGGCCCTCGGTCTACAATGAGCAGTTCTTC.

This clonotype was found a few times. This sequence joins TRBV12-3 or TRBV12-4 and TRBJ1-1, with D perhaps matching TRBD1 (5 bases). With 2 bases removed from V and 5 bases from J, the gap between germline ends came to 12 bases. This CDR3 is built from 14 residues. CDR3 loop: CASSLSRAWTEAFF. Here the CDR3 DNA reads TGTGCCAGCAGTTTAAGCAGGGCTTGGACTGAAGCTTTCTTT.

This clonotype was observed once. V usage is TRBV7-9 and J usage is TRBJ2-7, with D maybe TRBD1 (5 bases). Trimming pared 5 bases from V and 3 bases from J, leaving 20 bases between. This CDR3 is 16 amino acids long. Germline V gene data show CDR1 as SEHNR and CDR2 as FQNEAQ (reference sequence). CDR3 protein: CASSHIALGPGYEQYF. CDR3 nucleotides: TGTGCCAGCAGCCACATCGCCCTGGGGCCGGGCTACGAGCAGTACTTC. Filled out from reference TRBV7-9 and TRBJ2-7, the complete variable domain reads DTGVSQNPRHKITKRGQNVTFRCDPISEHNRLYWYRQTLGQGPEFLTYFQNEAQLEKSRLLSDRFSAERPKGSFSTLEIQRTEQGDSAMYLCASSHIALGPGYEQYFGPGTRLTVT.